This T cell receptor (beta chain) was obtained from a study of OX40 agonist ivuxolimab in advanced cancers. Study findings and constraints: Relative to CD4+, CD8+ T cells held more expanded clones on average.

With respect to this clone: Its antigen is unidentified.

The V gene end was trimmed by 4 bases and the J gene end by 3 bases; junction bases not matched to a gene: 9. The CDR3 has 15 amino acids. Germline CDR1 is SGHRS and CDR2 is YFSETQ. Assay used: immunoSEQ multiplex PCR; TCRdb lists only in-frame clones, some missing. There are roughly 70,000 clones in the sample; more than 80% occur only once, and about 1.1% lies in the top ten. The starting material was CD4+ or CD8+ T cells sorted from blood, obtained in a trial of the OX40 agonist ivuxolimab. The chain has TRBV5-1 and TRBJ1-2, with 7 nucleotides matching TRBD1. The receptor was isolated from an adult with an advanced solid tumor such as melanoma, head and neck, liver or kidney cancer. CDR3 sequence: CASSTGPTGHYGYTF. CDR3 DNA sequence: TGCGCCAGCAGCACAGGACCGACAGGGCACTATGGCTACACCTTC.